This TCR beta chain was profiled in a study of technical replicates of blood from a few donors (dated by TCRdb to 2016 to 2017). The junction shows trimming of 5 bases on V and 4 bases on J, and the gene matches do not reach 13 bases of it. The CDR3 has 16 amino acids, counting the end cysteine and phenylalanine. Just the 48-base CDR3 DNA is kept, in frame starting at base 1. Reading the germline V gene (reference sequence) gives CDR1 SEHNR and CDR2 FQNEAQ. The library was obtained by the immunoSEQ multiplex PCR assay. This immuneACCESS table, as held by TCRdb, lists in-frame sequences with V and J called but not all clones. Of the missing ones, under half trace to an unresolved V gene in checked studies; the others have no known cause. The sample records about 81,000 clones, approximately 80% of which are singletons. The ten most abundant clones make up nearly 4% of the sample. In the case of this clone: The antigen this receptor binds is unknown. There are no base qualities to consult, and no much larger clone falls within one base.

Material: PBMCs. The sequence links TRBV7-9 to TRBJ1-1, with 7 bases aligning to TRBD1. This clonotype was obtained from a human donor in good health. Some clones in this sample may be carry-over from other donors' samples. CDR3 loop: CASSPNRGTVATEAFF. The nucleotide sequence reads as follows: TGTGCCAGCAGCCCCAATCGGGGGACAGTTGCCACTGAAGCTTTCTTT.